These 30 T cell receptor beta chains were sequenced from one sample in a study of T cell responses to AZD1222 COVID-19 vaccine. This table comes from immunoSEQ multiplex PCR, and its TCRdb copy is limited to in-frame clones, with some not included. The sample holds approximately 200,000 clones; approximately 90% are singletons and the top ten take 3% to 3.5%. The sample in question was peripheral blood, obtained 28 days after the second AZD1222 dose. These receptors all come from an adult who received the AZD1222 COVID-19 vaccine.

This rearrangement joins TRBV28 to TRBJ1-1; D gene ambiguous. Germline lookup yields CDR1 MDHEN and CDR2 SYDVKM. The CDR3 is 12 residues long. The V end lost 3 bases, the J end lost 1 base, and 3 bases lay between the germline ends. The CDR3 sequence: CASSFGNTEAFF. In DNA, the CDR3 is TGTGCCAGCAGTTTTGGGAACACTGAAGCTTTCTTT.

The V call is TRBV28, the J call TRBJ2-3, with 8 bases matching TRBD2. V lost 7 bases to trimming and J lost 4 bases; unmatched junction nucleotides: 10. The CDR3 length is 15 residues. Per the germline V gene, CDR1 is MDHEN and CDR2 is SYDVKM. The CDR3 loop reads CASTTPREAADTQYF. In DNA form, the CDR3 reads TGTGCCAGCACAACCCCGCGGGAGGCCGCAGATACGCAGTATTTT.

The DNA of the CDR3 is TGCGCCAGCAGTCTCGGGACTAGCGGGATAGCCTACGAGCAGTACTTC. Protein product: CASSLGTSGIAYEQYF. The chain is built from TRBV5-1 and TRBJ2-7, with 13 bases lining up with TRBD2. Trimming removed 5 bases from V and 2 bases from J; junction bases left unmatched: 7. The CDR3 extends over 16 amino acids. Germline CDR1 is SGHRS and CDR2 is YFSETQ.

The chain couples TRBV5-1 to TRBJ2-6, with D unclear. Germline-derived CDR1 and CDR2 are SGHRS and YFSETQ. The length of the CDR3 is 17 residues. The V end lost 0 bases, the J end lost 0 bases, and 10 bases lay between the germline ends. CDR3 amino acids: CASSLEGGYSGANVLTF. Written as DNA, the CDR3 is TGCGCCAGCAGCTTGGAGGGCGGCTACTCTGGGGCCAACGTCCTGACTTTC.

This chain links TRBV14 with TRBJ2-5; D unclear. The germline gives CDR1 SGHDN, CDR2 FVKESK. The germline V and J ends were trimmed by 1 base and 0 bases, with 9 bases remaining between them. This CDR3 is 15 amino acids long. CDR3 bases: TGTGCCAGCAGCCAAGCCGCGGCGTACCAAGAGACCCAGTACTTC. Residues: CASSQAAAYQETQYF.

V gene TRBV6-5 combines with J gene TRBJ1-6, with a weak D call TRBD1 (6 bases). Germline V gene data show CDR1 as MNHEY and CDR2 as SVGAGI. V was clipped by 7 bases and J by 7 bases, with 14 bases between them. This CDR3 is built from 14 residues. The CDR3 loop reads CASTTGGRNSPLHF. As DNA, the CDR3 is TGTGCCAGCACCACGGGGGGCCGGAATTCACCCCTCCACTTT.

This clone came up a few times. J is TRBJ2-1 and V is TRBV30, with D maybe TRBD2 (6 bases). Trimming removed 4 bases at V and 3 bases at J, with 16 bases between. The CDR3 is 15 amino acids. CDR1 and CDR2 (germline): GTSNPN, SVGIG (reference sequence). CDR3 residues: CAWKFRDSYYNEQFF. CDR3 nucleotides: TGTGCCTGGAAGTTCCGGGACTCCTACTACAATGAGCAGTTCTTC.

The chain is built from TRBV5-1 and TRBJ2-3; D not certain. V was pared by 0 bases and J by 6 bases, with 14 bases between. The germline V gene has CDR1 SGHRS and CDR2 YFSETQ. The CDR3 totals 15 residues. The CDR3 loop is CASSLEGSPTDTQYF. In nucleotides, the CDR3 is TGCGCCAGCAGCTTGGAGGGTAGTCCCACGGATACGCAGTATTTT.

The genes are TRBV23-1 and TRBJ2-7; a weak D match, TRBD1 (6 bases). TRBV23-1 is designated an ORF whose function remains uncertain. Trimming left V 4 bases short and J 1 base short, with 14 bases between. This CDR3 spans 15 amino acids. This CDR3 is CASSPGEKESYEQYF. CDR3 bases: TGCGCCAGCAGTCCAGGGGAGAAGGAATCCTACGAGCAGTACTTC.

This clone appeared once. The CDR3 DNA follows: TGTGCCAGCAGTTATGACAGGGGGGGCTACGAGCAGTACTTC. Translation gives CASSYDRGGYEQYF. This rearrangement joins TRBV2 to TRBJ2-7, with TRBD1 matching over 9 bases. CDR3 length equals 14 residues. CDR1 and CDR2 (germline): SNHLY, FYNNEI. Trimming cost V 5 bases and J 3 bases; bases outside gene matches: 5.

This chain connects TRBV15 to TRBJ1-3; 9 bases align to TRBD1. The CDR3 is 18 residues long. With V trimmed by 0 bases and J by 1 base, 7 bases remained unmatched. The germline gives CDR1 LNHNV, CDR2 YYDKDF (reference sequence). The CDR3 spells CATSRDHRQGVSGNTIYF. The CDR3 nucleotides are TGTGCCACCAGCAGAGATCACCGACAGGGGGTTTCTGGAAACACCATATATTTT.

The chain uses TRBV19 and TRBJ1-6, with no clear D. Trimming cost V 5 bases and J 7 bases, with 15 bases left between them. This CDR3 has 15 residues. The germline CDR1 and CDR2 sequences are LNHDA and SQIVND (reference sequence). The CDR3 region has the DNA TGTGCCAGTAGTTTATACAGCGACGGGAATTCACCCCTCCACTTT. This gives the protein CASSLYSDGNSPLHF.

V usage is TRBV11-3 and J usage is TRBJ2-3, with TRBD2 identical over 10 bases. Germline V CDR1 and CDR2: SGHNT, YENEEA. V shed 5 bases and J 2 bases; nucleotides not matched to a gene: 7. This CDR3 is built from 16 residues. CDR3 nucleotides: TGTGCCAGCAGCCTCCGGACTAGCGGACTCACAGATACGCAGTATTTT. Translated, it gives CASSLRTSGLTDTQYF. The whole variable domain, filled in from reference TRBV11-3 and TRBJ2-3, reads EAGVVQSPRYKIIEKKQPVAFWCNPISGHNTLYWYLQNLGQGPELLIRYENEEAVDDSQLPKDRFSAERLKGVDSTLKIQPAELGDSAVYLCASSLRTSGLTDTQYFGPGTRLTVL.

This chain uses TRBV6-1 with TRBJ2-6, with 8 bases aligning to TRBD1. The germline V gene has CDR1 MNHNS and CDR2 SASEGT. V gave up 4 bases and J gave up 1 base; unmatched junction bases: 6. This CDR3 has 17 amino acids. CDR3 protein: CASSARTGWSGANVLTF. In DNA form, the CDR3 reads TGTGCCAGCAGTGCTAGGACAGGGTGGTCTGGGGCCAACGTCCTGACTTTC.

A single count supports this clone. The CDR3 is CASSLSARLENTEAFF. CDR3 in DNA: TGTGCCAGCAGCTTATCCGCCCGACTTGAGAACACTGAAGCTTTCTTT. The V gene is TRBV7-3, the J gene TRBJ1-1; D is undetermined. V was trimmed by 2 bases and J by 1 base, leaving 14 bases between them. This CDR3 comprises 16 residues. Germline lookup yields CDR1 SGHTA and CDR2 FQGTGA.

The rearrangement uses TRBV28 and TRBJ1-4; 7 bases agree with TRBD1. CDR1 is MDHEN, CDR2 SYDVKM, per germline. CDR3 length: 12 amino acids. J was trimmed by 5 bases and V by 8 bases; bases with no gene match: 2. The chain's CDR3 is CASVQGNEKLFF. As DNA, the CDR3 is TGTGCCAGCGTACAGGGGAATGAAAAACTGTTTTTT.

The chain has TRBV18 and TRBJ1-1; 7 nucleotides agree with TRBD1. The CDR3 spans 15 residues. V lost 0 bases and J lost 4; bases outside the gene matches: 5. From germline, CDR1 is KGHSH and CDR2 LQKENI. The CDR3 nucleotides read TGTGCCAGCTCACCACCGAAGGGGGCGGGCACTGAAGCTTTCTTT. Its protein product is CASSPPKGAGTEAFF.

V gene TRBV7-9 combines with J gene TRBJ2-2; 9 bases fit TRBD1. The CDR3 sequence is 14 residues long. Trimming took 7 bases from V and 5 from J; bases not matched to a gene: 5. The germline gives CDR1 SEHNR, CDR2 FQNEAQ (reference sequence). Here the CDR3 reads CASIGTGRTGELFF. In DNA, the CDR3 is TGTGCCAGCATTGGGACAGGGAGAACCGGGGAGCTGTTTTTT.

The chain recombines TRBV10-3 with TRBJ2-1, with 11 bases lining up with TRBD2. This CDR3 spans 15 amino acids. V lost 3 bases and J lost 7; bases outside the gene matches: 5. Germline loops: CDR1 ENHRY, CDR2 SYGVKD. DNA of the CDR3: TGTGCCATCAGTGACGTTAGCGGGAGGGCAAATGAGCAGTTCTTC. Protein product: CAISDVSGRANEQFF.

DNA of the CDR3: TGTGCCAGCAGCTCACTTCAGGGGGAGCAGTTCTTC. Translating gives CASSSLQGEQFF. V usage is TRBV5-4 and J usage is TRBJ2-1; tentative D call: TRBD1 (6 bases). The CDR3 consists of 12 residues. V was cut by 3 bases and J by 10 bases, with 11 bases left in between. Germline CDR1 and CDR2: SGHNT and YYREEE (reference sequence).

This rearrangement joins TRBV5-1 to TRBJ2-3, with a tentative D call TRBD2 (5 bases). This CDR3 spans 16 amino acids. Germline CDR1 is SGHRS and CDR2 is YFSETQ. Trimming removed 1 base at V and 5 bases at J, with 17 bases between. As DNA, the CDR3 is TGCGCCAGCAGCTTGAGAGGGCGCCGTGAGGGAGATACGCAGTATTTT. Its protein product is CASSLRGRREGDTQYF. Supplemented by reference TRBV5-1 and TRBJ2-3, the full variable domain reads KAGVTQTPRYLIKTRGQQVTLSCSPISGHRSVSWYQQTPGQGLQFLFEYFSETQRNKGNFPGRFSGRQFSNSRSEMNVSTLELGDSALYLCASSLRGRREGDTQYFGPGTRLTVL.

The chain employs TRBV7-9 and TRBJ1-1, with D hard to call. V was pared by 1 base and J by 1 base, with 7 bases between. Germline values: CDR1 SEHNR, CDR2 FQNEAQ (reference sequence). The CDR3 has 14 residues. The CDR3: CASSLVAENTEAFF. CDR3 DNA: TGTGCCAGCAGCTTAGTAGCGGAGAACACTGAAGCTTTCTTT.

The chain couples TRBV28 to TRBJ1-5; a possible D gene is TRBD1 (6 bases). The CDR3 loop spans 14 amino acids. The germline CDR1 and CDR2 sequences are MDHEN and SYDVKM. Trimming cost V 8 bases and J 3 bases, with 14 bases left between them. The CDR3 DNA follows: TGTGCCAGCGGGGGAACAGGGATCAATCAGCCCCAGCATTTT. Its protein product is CASGGTGINQPQHF.

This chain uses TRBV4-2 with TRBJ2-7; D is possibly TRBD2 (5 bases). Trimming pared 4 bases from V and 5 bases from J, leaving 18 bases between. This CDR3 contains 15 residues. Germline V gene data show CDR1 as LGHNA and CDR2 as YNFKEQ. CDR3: CASSLGGGADDEQYF. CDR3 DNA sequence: TGTGCCAGCAGCCTAGGAGGAGGTGCGGATGACGAGCAGTACTTC.

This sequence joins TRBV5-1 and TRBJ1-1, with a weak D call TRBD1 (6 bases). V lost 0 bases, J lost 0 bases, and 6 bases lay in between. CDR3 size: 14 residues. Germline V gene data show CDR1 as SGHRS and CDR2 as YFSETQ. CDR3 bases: TGCGCCAGCAGCTTGGGACAGGTGAACACTGAAGCTTTCTTT. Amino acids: CASSLGQVNTEAFF.

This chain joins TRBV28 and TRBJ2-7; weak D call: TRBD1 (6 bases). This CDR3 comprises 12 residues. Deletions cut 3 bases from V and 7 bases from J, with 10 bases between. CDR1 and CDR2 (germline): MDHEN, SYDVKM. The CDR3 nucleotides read TGTGCCAGCAGTTTCACAGGGTGGGAGCAGTACTTC. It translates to CASSFTGWEQYF.

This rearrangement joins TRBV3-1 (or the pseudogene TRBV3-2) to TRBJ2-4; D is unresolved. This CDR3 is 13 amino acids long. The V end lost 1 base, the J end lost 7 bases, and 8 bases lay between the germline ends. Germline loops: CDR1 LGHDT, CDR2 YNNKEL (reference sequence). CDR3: CASSQVLRNIQYF. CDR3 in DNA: TGTGCCAGCAGCCAAGTCCTGAGGAACATTCAGTACTTC.

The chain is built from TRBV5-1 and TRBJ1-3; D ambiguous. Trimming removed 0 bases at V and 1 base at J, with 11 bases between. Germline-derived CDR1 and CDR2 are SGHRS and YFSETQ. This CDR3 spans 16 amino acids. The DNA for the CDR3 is TGCGCCAGCAGCTTGGTCGCAGGCGGTTCTGGAAACACCATATATTTT. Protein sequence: CASSLVAGGSGNTIYF.

CDR3 sequence (DNA): TGTGCCAGCAGCACGCGGTGGGGCTCCCACTCCTACAATGAGCAGTTCTTC. Translating gives CASSTRWGSHSYNEQFF. The genes are TRBV9 and TRBJ2-1; weak D call: TRBD1 (5 bases). From germline, CDR1 is SGDLS and CDR2 YYNGEE. This CDR3 is 17 amino acids long. V was clipped by 4 bases and J by 0 bases, with 17 bases between them.

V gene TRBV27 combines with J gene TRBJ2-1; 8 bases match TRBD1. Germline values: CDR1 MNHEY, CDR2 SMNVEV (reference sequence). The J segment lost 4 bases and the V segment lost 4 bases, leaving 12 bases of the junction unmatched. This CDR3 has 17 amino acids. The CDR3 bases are TGTGCCAGCAGTTGGGACAGGCGGTTAGCTCGATACAATGAGCAGTTCTTC. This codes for CASSWDRRLARYNEQFF.